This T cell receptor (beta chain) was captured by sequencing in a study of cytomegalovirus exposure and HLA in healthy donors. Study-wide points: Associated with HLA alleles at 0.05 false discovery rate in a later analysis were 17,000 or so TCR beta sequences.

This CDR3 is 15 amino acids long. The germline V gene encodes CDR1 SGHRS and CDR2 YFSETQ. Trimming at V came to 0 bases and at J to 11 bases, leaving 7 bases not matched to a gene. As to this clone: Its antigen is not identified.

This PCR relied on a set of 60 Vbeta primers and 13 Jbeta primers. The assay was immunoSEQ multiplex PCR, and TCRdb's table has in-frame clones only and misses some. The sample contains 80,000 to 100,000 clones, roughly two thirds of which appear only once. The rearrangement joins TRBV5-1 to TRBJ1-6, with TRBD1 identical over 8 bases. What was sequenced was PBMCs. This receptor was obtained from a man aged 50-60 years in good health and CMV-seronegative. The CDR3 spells CASSLEFRGQAPLHF. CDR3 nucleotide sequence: TGCGCCAGCAGCTTGGAGTTCAGGGGGCAGGCACCCCTCCACTTT. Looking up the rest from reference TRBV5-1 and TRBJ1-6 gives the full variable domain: KAGVTQTPRYLIKTRGQQVTLSCSPISGHRSVSWYQQTPGQGLQFLFEYFSETQRNKGNFPGRFSGRQFSNSRSEMNVSTLELGDSALYLCASSLEFRGQAPLHFGNGTRLTVT.